Presented here are 6 T cell receptor beta chains from one specimen sequenced in a study of blood T cell repertoires in COVID-19. TCRdb's copy holds only in-frame clones and misses some; the assay was immunoSEQ multiplex PCR. The table includes under 500,000 clones, 75% to 90% detected once. Sequenced material: peripheral blood. The receptor source for this set is a woman in her twenties or thirties with acute or convalescent COVID-19.

The chain uses TRBV12-5 and TRBJ1-4, with 7 bases aligning to TRBD1. V shed 3 bases, J shed 0 bases, and the junction held 13 bases outside the gene matches. Germline V gives CDR1 LGHNT, CDR2 FRNRAP. The CDR3 spans 19 residues. CDR3 sequence reads: CASGLNRDRGFSTNEKLFF. CDR3 nucleotide sequence: TGTGCTAGTGGTTTAAACCGGGACAGAGGATTTTCAACTAATGAAAAACTGTTTTTT.

The CDR3 DNA sequence: TGTGCCAGCAGCTTTCCGGTCGTTTTGGGCAACTATGGCTACACCTTC. It yields the protein CASSFPVVLGNYGYTF. The chain recombines TRBV5-5 with TRBJ1-2; no clear D gene. V dropped 2 bases and J dropped 2 bases, with 16 bases sitting between them. CDR1 and CDR2 (germline): SGHKS, YYEKEE (reference sequence). The CDR3 has 16 residues.

The chain links TRBV20-1 to TRBJ2-1; perhaps TRBD2 as D (5 bases). Germline CDR1 DFQATT, CDR2 SNEGSKA (reference sequence). The CDR3 extends over 10 amino acids. The V and J ends lost 6 bases and 15 bases respectively, with 15 bases between them. In nucleotides, the CDR3 is TGCAGTGCCCTAGACTGGGAGTGGTTCTTC. Protein sequence: CSALDWEWFF.

The chain uses TRBV28 and TRBJ2-2, with TRBD1 matching 11 bases. Germline CDR1 and CDR2: MDHEN and SYDVKM. The V segment lost 1 base and the J segment 6 bases; nucleotides outside the gene matches: 16. The CDR3 length is 20 residues. The CDR3 coding sequence is TGTGCCAGCAGTTTATTCGGCGGGGGGACAGGGGGTATGAGGTCCGGGGAGCTGTTTTTT. Protein product: CASSLFGGGTGGMRSGELFF. Full variable domain (outside the CDR3, taken from reference TRBV28 and TRBJ2-2): DVKVTQSSRYLVKRTGEKVFLECVQDMDHENMFWYRQDPGLGLRLIYFSYDVKMKEKGDIPEGYSVSREKKERFSLILESASTNQTSMYLCASSLFGGGTGGMRSGELFFGEGSRLTVL.

This sequence joins TRBV11-2 and TRBJ2-1; TRBD2 matches at 8 bases. Germline V gene lookup returns CDR1 SGHAT and CDR2 FQNNGV. Germline trimming cut 2 bases from V and 9 bases from J; bases unmatched to any gene: 6. This CDR3 comprises 14 residues. The CDR3 sequence: CASSLTSGGVEQFF. Written as DNA, the CDR3 is TGTGCCAGCAGCTTAACCAGCGGGGGAGTTGAGCAGTTCTTC. Looking up the rest from reference TRBV11-2 and TRBJ2-1 gives the full variable domain: EAGVAQSPRYKIIEKRQSVAFWCNPISGHATLYWYQQILGQGPKLLIQFQNNGVVDDSQLPKDRFSAERLKGVDSTLKIQPAKLEDSAVYLCASSLTSGGVEQFFGPGTRLTVL.

The chain employs TRBV5-6 and TRBJ2-7; TRBD1 aligns across 8 bases. Unmatched junction bases numbered 13, after V lost 4 bases and J lost 7 bases. The CDR3 runs to 15 residues. The germline V gene encodes CDR1 SGHDT and CDR2 YYEEEE. The CDR3 DNA reads as TGTGCCAGCAGCATAGGGACAGGTACCGCTATGGAGCAGTACTTC. Amino acid sequence: CASSIGTGTAMEQYF.